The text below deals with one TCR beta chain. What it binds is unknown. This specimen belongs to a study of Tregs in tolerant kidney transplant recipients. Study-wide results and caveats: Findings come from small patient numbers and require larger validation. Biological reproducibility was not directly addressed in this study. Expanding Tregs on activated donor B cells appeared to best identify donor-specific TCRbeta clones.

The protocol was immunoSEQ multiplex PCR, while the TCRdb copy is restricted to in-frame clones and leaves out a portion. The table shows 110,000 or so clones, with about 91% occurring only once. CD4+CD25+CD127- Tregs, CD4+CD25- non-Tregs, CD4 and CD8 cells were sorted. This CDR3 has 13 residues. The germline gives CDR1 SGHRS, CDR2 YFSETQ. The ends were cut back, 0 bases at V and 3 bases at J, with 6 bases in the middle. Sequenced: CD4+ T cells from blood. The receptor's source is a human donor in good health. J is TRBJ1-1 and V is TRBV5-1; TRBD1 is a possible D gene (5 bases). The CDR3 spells CASSLGGHTEAFF. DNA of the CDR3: TGCGCCAGCAGCTTGGGGGGCCACACTGAAGCTTTCTTT.